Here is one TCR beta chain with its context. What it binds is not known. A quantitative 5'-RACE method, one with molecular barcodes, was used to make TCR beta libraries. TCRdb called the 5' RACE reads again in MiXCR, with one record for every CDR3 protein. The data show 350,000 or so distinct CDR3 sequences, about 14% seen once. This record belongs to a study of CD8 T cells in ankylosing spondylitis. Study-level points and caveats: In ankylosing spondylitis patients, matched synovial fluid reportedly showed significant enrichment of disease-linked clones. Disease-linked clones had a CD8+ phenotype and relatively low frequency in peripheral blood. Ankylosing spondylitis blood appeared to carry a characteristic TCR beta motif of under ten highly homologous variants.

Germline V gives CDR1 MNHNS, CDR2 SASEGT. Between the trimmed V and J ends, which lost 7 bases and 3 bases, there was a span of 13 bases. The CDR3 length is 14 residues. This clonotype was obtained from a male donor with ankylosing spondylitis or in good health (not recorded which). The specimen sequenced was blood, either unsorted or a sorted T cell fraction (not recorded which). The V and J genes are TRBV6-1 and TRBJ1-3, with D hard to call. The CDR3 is CASKRARLGNTIYF. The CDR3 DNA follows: TGTGCCAGCAAAAGGGCTAGGCTTGGAAACACCATATATTTT.